This T cell receptor (beta chain) comes out of a study of cytomegalovirus exposure and HLA in healthy donors. Study results and caveats: One cluster of highly shared sequence variants probably arose as a sequencing artifact. Specificity for CMV antigens was confirmed in vitro for a few of the CMV-associated chains.

Primers: 60 Vbeta forward and 13 Jbeta reverse. As handled by the study authors: A later analysis counted about 80 million unique TCR beta chains, about 10 million shared. TCRdb's table, derived via immunoSEQ multiplex PCR, lists solely in-frame clones and lacks some. V, J and clone size derive from that table, while D and trimming were established from the DNA sequence. The sample holds some 75,000 clones, about 78% seen once. This clone occurred once. The antigen is not known. The germline CDR1 and CDR2 sequences are SQVTM and ANQGSEA. This CDR3 spans 13 amino acids. V was pared by 6 bases and J by 5 bases, with 8 bases of the junction left unmatched.

Source material: PBMCs. The V call is TRBV29-1, the J call TRBJ2-7; 9 bases line up with TRBD1. The sequence came from a man younger than 30 in good health and CMV-seropositive. The CDR3: CSVRTGESNEQYF. The CDR3 nucleotides read TGCAGCGTCCGGACAGGGGAGAGCAACGAGCAGTACTTC.